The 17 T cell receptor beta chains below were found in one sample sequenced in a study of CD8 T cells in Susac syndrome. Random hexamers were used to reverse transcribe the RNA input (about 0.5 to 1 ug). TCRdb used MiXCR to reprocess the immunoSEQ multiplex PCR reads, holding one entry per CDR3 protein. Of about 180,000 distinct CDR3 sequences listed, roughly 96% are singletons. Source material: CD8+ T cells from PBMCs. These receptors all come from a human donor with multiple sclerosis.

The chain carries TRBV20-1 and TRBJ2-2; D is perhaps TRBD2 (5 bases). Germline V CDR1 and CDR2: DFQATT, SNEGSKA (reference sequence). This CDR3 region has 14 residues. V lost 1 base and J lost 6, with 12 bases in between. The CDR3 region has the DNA TGCAGTGCTAGAGCGGGGTTTGAGCCCGGGGAGCTGTTTTTT. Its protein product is CSARAGFEPGELFF.

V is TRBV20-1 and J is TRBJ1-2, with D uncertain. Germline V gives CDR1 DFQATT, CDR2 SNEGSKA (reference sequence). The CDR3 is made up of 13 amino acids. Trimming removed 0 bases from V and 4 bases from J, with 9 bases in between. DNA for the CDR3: TGCAGTGCTAGAGAGTTGGAGGGCTATGGCTACACCTTC. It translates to CSARELEGYGYTF.

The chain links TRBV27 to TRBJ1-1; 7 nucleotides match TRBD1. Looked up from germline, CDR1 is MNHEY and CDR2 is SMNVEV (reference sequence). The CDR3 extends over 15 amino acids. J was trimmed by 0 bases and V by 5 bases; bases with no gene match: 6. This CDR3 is CASSPGQVMNTEAFF. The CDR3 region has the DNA TGTGCCAGCAGTCCTGGACAGGTCATGAACACTGAAGCTTTCTTT.

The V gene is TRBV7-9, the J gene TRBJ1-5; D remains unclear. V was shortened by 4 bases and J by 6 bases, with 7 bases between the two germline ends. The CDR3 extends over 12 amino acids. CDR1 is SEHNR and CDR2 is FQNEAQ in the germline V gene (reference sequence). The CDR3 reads CASSYDSQPQHF. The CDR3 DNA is TGTGCCAGCAGCTACGATTCTCAGCCCCAGCATTTT.

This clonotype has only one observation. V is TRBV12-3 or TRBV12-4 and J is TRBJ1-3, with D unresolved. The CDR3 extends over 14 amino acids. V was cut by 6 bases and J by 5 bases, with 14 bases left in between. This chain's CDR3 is CASSFGGPRNTIYF. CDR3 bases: TGTGCCAGCAGCTTCGGAGGCCCACGAAACACCATATATTTT.

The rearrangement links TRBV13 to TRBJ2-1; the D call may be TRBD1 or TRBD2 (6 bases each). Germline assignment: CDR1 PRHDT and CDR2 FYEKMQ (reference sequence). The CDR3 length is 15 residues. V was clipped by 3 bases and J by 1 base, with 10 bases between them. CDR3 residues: CASSFLGGSYNEQFF. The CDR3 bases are TGTGCCAGCAGCTTTCTAGGGGGGTCCTACAATGAGCAGTTCTTC.

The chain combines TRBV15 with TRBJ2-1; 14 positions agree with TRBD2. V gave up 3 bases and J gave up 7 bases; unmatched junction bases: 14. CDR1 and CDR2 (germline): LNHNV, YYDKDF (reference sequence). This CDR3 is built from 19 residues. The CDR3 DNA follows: TGTGCCACCAGCAGTCCCCGACTAGCGGGGGGGCTTACGGGAAATGAGCAGTTCTTC. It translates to CATSSPRLAGGLTGNEQFF. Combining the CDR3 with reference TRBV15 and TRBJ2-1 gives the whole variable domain DAMVIQNPRYQVTQFGKPVTLSCSQTLNHNVMYWYQQKSSQAPKLLFHYYDKDFNNEADTPDNFQSRRPNTSFCFLDIRSPGLGDTAMYLCATSSPRLAGGLTGNEQFFGPGTRLTVL.

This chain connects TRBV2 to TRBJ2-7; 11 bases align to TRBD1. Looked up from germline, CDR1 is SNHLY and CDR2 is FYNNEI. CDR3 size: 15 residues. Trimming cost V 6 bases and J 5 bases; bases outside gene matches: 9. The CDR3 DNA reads TGTGCCAGCAGCCTCGGGGACAGGGGGTTCAACGAGCAGTACTTC. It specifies CASSLGDRGFNEQYF.

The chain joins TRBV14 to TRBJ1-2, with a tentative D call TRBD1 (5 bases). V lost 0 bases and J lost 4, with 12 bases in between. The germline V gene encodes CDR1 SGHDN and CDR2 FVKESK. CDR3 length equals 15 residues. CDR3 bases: TGTGCCAGCAGCCAAGATTCCAGGGCGGGCTATGGCTACACCTTC. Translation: CASSQDSRAGYGYTF.

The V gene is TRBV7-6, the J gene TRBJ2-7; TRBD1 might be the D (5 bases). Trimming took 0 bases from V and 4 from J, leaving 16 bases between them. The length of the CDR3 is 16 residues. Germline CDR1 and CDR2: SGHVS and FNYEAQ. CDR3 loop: CASSLAQDASMYEQYF. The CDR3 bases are TGTGCCAGCAGCTTAGCACAGGACGCATCTATGTACGAGCAGTACTTC.

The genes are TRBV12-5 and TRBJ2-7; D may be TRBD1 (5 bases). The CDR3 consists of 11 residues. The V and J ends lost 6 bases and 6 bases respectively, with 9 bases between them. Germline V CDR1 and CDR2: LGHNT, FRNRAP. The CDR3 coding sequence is TGTGCTAGTGGCTGGACACCCGAGCAGTACTTC. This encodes CASGWTPEQYF.

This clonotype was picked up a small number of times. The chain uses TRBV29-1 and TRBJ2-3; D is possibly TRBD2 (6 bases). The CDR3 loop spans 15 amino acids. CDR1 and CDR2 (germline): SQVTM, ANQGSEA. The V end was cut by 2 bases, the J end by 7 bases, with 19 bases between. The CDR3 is CSVEWEESSTYTQYF. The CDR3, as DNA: TGCAGCGTTGAATGGGAGGAATCCTCCACGTATACGCAGTATTTT.

CDR3: CASSQAGTATYNEQFF. In nucleotides, the CDR3 is TGTGCCAGCAGCCAAGCCGGGACAGCGACCTACAATGAGCAGTTCTTC. The chain combines TRBV4-2 with TRBJ2-1; TRBD1 agrees at 7 bases. The CDR3 extends over 16 amino acids. The V and J ends lost 1 base and 2 bases, in that order; junction bases with no gene match: 5. Germline assignment: CDR1 LGHNA and CDR2 YNFKEQ.

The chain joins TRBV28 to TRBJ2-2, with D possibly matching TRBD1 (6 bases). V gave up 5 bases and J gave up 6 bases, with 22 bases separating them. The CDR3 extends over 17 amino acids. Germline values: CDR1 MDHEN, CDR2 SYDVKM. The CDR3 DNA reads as TGTGCCAGCAGTAGCACAGGGTTGGTGCTGGCGGCCGGGGAGCTGTTTTTT. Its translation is CASSSTGLVLAAGELFF.

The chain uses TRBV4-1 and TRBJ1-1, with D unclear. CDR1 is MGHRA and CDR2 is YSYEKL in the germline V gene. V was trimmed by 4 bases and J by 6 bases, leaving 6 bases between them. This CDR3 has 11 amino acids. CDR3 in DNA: TGCGCCAGCAGCCGAGGTGCTGAAGCTTTCTTT. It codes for CASSRGAEAFF.

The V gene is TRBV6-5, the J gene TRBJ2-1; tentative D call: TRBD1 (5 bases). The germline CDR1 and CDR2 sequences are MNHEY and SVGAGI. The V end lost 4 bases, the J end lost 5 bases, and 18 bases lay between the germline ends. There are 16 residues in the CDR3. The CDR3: CASSSPGAIEDNEQFF. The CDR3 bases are TGTGCCAGCAGTTCTCCTGGGGCGATTGAAGACAATGAGCAGTTCTTC.

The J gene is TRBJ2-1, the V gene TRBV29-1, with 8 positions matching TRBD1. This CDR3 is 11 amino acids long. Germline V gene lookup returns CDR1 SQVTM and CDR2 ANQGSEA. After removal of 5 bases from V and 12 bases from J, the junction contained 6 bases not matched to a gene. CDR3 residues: CSVKADRGQFF. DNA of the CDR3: TGCAGCGTTAAAGCCGACAGGGGGCAGTTCTTC.